The 22 T cell receptor beta chains below all came from one sample that was sequenced in a study of blood T cell repertoires in COVID-19. Method: immunoSEQ multiplex PCR; TCRdb's copy keeps in-frame clones and lacks some. This sample yields 100,000 to 150,000 clones, of which over 60% are seen a single time; less than 2.5% belongs to the top ten. The sample comprised peripheral blood. The receptors shown here come from a woman in her 70s with acute or convalescent COVID-19.

V usage is TRBV5-1 and J usage is TRBJ2-2, with D possibly being TRBD1 (5 bases). Trimming took off 3 bases at V and 0 bases at J, with 9 bases between the two ends. Per germline, CDR1 SGHRS and CDR2 YFSETQ. The CDR3 consists of 15 residues. In DNA form, the CDR3 reads TGCGCCAGCAGCTACGACAGTGCGAACACCGGGGAGCTGTTTTTT. Its protein is CASSYDSANTGELFF. Full variable domain (remainder filled in from reference TRBV5-1 and TRBJ2-2): KAGVTQTPRYLIKTRGQQVTLSCSPISGHRSVSWYQQTPGQGLQFLFEYFSETQRNKGNFPGRFSGRQFSNSRSEMNVSTLELGDSALYLCASSYDSANTGELFFGEGSRLTVL.

The chain combines TRBV28 with TRBJ2-7; 9 bases map to TRBD1. With V trimmed by 6 bases and J by 2 bases, 8 bases remained unmatched. This CDR3 region has 15 residues. CDR1 is MDHEN and CDR2 is SYDVKM in the germline V gene. The CDR3 region has the DNA TGTGCCAGCAGCCGGACCGGGACAGGGACCTACGAGCAGTACTTC. Amino acid sequence: CASSRTGTGTYEQYF.

The chain is built from TRBV5-5 and TRBJ1-2; 8 bases fit TRBD1. Germline CDR1 is SGHKS and CDR2 is YYEKEE (reference sequence). This CDR3 has 15 amino acids. The V gene end was trimmed by 4 bases and the J gene end by 2 bases; junction bases not matched to a gene: 7. The CDR3 bases are TGTGCCAGCAGCCTCGAAGGGGACAGGAACTATGGCTACACCTTC. Protein sequence: CASSLEGDRNYGYTF.

The chain recombines TRBV9 with TRBJ1-2; tentative D call: TRBD1 (5 bases). This CDR3 contains 15 residues. The germline V gene has CDR1 SGDLS and CDR2 YYNGEE. The V gene lost 0 bases and the J gene lost 4 bases, with 13 bases spanning the gap. This chain's CDR3 is CASSVGEGLGYGYTF. The CDR3 DNA follows: TGTGCCAGCAGCGTAGGGGAGGGGCTAGGCTATGGCTACACCTTC.

The chain has TRBV9 and TRBJ2-1, with 9 bases identical to TRBD1. Trimming removed 4 bases from V and 0 bases from J; junction bases left unmatched: 8. This CDR3 is 17 amino acids long. Germline V gives CDR1 SGDLS, CDR2 YYNGEE. The CDR3 bases are TGTGCCAGCAGCTCCGGACAGGGGTTGAGCTCCTACAATGAGCAGTTCTTC. Its protein is CASSSGQGLSSYNEQFF.

This clone was observed a handful of times. The V gene is TRBV5-4, the J gene TRBJ2-7; TRBD2 matches at 9 bases. CDR3 length: 15 residues. The germline V gene encodes CDR1 SGHNT and CDR2 YYREEE (reference sequence). Trimming took 5 bases from V and 6 from J; bases not matched to a gene: 12. DNA for the CDR3: TGTGCCAGCAGACCCGGGGTTAGCGGGAGTTCCGAGCAGTACTTC. Translating gives CASRPGVSGSSEQYF.

The chain uses TRBV19 and TRBJ1-5, with a tentative D call TRBD1 (5 bases). The germline V gene has CDR1 LNHDA and CDR2 SQIVND (reference sequence). This CDR3 contains 14 residues. V was clipped by 5 bases and J by 3 bases, with 11 bases between them. The CDR3 DNA is TGTGCCAGTAGTTCGGGGCGGGACAATCAGCCCCAGCATTTT. This translates into CASSSGRDNQPQHF.

The rearrangement joins TRBV30 to TRBJ2-4; TRBD1 agrees at 9 bases. The CDR3 is 15 residues long. V was pared by 2 bases and J by 7 bases, with 9 bases of the junction left unmatched. Germline-derived CDR1 and CDR2 are GTSNPN and SVGIG (reference sequence). CDR3 in amino acids: CAWSPRDRVVNIQYF. Written as DNA, the CDR3 is TGTGCCTGGAGTCCTCGGGACAGGGTGGTGAACATTCAGTACTTC.

V and J are TRBV12-5 and TRBJ2-5; D perhaps matches TRBD2 (5 bases). This CDR3 is 13 amino acids long. V was pared by 3 bases and J by 5 bases, with 10 bases between. Germline loops: CDR1 LGHNT, CDR2 FRNRAP. This CDR3 reads CASGFGEWETQYF. CDR3 coding DNA: TGTGCTAGTGGTTTCGGGGAGTGGGAGACCCAGTACTTC.

V gene TRBV19 combines with J gene TRBJ2-2, with D perhaps TRBD2 (6 bases). Germline V gene lookup returns CDR1 LNHDA and CDR2 SQIVND (reference sequence). This CDR3 comprises 15 residues. Deletions cut 5 bases from V and 3 bases from J, with 13 bases between. The CDR3: CASSPGTADTGELFF. CDR3 in DNA: TGTGCCAGTAGTCCCGGGACTGCCGACACCGGGGAGCTGTTTTTT.

The chain employs TRBV30 and TRBJ1-2; 7 nucleotides match TRBD1. Germline CDR1 and CDR2: GTSNPN and SVGIG (reference sequence). This CDR3 contains 13 residues. After removal of 3 bases from V and 8 bases from J, the junction contained 9 bases not matched to a gene. The CDR3 region is CAWSGGGAGGYTF. For the CDR3, the DNA is TGTGCCTGGAGCGGAGGGGGCGCGGGAGGCTACACCTTC.

The CDR3 here is CAISESGGGELFF. In DNA form, the CDR3 reads TGTGCCATCAGTGAGTCCGGGGGCGGGGAGCTGTTTTTT. V usage is TRBV10-3 and J usage is TRBJ2-2; the D gene is possibly TRBD2 (6 bases). The germline CDR1 and CDR2 sequences are ENHRY and SYGVKD. CDR3 length equals 13 residues. Trimming removed 0 bases at V and 7 bases at J, with 6 bases between.

The chain joins TRBV9 to TRBJ1-2; D uncertain. The germline V gene has CDR1 SGDLS and CDR2 YYNGEE. Trimming shortened V by 4 bases and J by 7 bases, and 14 bases separated the two germline ends. The CDR3 extends over 13 amino acids. For the CDR3, the DNA is TGTGCCAGCAGCCCTGAGGTAGCGGGTGGCTACACCTTC. Translation: CASSPEVAGGYTF.

CDR3: CASSRDWGTQYF. In DNA, the CDR3 is TGTGCCAGCAGCCGGGACTGGGGAACCCAGTACTTC. This chain joins TRBV11-3 and TRBJ2-5, with D maybe TRBD2 (6 bases). Germline assignment: CDR1 SGHNT and CDR2 YENEEA. With 5 bases removed from V and 8 bases from J, the gap between germline ends came to 12 bases. The CDR3 loop spans 12 amino acids.

This chain joins TRBV7-9 and TRBJ2-5, with 7 bases lining up with TRBD2. Germline CDR1 is SEHNR and CDR2 is FQNEAQ (reference sequence). V gave up 6 bases and J gave up 2 bases; unmatched junction bases: 3. The CDR3 runs to 13 residues. The CDR3 here is CASRNGGQETQYF. The CDR3 coding sequence is TGTGCCAGCAGAAACGGGGGGCAAGAGACCCAGTACTTC. Looking up the rest from reference TRBV7-9 and TRBJ2-5 gives the full variable domain: DTGVSQNPRHKITKRGQNVTFRCDPISEHNRLYWYRQTLGQGPEFLTYFQNEAQLEKSRLLSDRFSAERPKGSFSTLEIQRTEQGDSAMYLCASRNGGQETQYFGPGTRLLVL.

This clone appeared once. The chain combines TRBV12-3 or TRBV12-4 with TRBJ1-1; possible D gene TRBD1, 5 bases. V lost 8 bases, J lost 2 bases, and 12 bases lay in between. The CDR3 totals 13 residues. The CDR3 reads CASHKGPNTEAFF. Written as DNA, the CDR3 is TGTGCCAGCCACAAGGGGCCCAACACTGAAGCTTTCTTT.

The J gene is TRBJ2-7, the V gene TRBV28, with TRBD2 identical over 10 bases. Per the germline V gene, CDR1 is MDHEN and CDR2 is SYDVKM. The CDR3 covers 16 residues. Trimming cost V 4 bases and J 2 bases; bases outside gene matches: 8. CDR3 in amino acids: CASSSPSSGGTYEQYF. The CDR3 DNA sequence: TGTGCCAGCAGTTCCCCGAGTAGCGGGGGGACCTACGAGCAGTACTTC. The variable domain in full, completed from reference TRBV28 and TRBJ2-7, reads DVKVTQSSRYLVKRTGEKVFLECVQDMDHENMFWYRQDPGLGLRLIYFSYDVKMKEKGDIPEGYSVSREKKERFSLILESASTNQTSMYLCASSSPSSGGTYEQYFGPGTRLTVT.

This clone was recorded at least ten times. This rearrangement joins TRBV19 to TRBJ1-5; possible D gene TRBD1, 5 bases. Looked up from germline, CDR1 is LNHDA and CDR2 is SQIVND (reference sequence). V shed 10 bases and J shed 9 bases, with 19 bases lying between them. This CDR3 spans 13 amino acids. The CDR3: CATQGVRLGPQHF. The CDR3 nucleotides are TGTGCCACCCAGGGTGTTCGTTTGGGGCCCCAGCATTTT. The full variable domain, completed using reference TRBV19 and TRBJ1-5, is DGGITQSPKYLFRKEGQNVTLSCEQNLNHDAMYWYRQDPGQGLRLIYYSQIVNDFQKGDIAEGYSVSREKKESFPLTVTSAQKNPTAFYLCATQGVRLGPQHFGDGTRLSIL.

V usage is TRBV9 and J usage is TRBJ2-7; the D gene is possibly TRBD2 (5 bases). The CDR3 has 13 residues. The V and J ends lost 3 bases and 6 bases respectively, with 13 bases between them. Per germline, CDR1 SGDLS and CDR2 YYNGEE. CDR3 sequence (DNA): TGTGCCAGCAGCGCACACGCGGGTGCCGAGCAGTACTTC. This gives the protein CASSAHAGAEQYF.

The rearrangement uses TRBV18 and TRBJ1-5; TRBD1 matches 8 bases. The CDR3 consists of 15 residues. Germline assignment: CDR1 KGHSH and CDR2 LQKENI. Unmatched junction bases numbered 1, after V lost 2 bases and J lost 1 base. CDR3 amino acids: CASSPGTGSNQPQHF. The CDR3 coding sequence is TGTGCCAGCTCACCAGGGACAGGAAGCAATCAGCCCCAGCATTTT.

This clone was seen just once. This chain uses TRBV4-1 with TRBJ2-3; 7 bases align to TRBD2. Trimming cost V 0 bases and J 2 bases; bases outside gene matches: 8. The CDR3 has 17 amino acids. The germline gives CDR1 MGHRA, CDR2 YSYEKL. In DNA form, the CDR3 reads TGCGCCAGCAGCCAAGATCGAGGCGGGAGTATCACAGATACGCAGTATTTT. Its translation is CASSQDRGGSITDTQYF.

The gene calls are TRBV5-1 and TRBJ1-5; 8 bases are shared with TRBD1. CDR1 is SGHRS, CDR2 YFSETQ, per germline. The CDR3 has 15 residues. After removal of 1 base from V and 6 bases from J, the junction contained 6 bases not matched to a gene. CDR3 in amino acids: CASSLQGARGQPQHF. CDR3 nucleotides: TGCGCCAGCAGCTTGCAGGGGGCTAGGGGTCAGCCCCAGCATTTT.